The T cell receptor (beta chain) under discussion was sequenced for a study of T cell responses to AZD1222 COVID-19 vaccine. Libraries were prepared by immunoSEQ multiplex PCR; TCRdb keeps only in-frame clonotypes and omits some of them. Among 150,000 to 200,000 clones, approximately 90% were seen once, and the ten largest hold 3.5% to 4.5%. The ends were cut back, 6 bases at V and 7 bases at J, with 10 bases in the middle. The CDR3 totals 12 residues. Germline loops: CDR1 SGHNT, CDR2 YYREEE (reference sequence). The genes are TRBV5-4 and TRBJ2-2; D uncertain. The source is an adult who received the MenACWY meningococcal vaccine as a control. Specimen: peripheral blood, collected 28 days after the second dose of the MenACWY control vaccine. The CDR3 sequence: CASTTGLGELFF. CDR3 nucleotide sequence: TGTGCCAGCACAACGGGTCTCGGGGAGCTGTTTTTT.